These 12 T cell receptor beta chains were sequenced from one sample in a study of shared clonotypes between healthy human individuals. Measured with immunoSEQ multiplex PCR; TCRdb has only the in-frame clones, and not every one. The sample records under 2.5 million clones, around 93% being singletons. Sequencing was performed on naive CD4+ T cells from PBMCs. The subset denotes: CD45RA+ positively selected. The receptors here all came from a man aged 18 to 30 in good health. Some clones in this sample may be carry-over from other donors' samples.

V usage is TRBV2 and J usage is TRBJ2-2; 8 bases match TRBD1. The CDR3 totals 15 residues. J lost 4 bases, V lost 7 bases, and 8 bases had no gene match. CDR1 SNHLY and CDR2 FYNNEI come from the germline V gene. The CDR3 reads CASILDREITGELFF. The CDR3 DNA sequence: TGTGCCAGCATTCTGGACAGGGAGATCACCGGGGAGCTGTTTTTT.

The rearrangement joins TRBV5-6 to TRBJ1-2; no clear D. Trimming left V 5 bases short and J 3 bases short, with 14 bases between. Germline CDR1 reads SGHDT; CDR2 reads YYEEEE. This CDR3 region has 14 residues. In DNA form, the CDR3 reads TGTGCCAGCAGGATAGAGCCGGGCGACTATGGCTACACCTTC. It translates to CASRIEPGDYGYTF.

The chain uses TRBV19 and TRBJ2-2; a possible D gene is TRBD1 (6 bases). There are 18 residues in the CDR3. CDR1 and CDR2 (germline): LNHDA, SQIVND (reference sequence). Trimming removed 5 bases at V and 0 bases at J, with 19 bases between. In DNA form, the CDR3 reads TGTGCCAGTAGTTCCAGAGGGGGTGGGCTTACGAACACCGGGGAGCTGTTTTTT. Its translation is CASSSRGGGLTNTGELFF.

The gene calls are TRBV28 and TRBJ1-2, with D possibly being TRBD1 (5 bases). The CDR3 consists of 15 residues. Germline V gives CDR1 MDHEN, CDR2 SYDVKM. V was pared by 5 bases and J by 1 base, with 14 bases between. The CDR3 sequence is CASSAPTDYNYGYTF. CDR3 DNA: TGTGCCAGCAGTGCACCGACAGATTATAACTATGGCTACACCTTC.

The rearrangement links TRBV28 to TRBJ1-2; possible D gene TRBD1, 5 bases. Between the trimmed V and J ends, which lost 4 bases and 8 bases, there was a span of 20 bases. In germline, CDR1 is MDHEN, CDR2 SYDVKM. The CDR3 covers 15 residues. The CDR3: CASSSIGTLGGGYTF. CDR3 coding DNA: TGTGCCAGCAGTTCCATCGGGACCCTGGGTGGAGGCTACACCTTC.

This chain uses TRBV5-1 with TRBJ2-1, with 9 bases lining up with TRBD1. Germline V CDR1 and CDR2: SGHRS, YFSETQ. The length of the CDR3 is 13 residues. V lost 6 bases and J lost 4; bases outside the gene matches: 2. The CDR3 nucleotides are TGCGCCAGCATGGGGACAGGGTACAATGAGCAGTTCTTC. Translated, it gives CASMGTGYNEQFF.

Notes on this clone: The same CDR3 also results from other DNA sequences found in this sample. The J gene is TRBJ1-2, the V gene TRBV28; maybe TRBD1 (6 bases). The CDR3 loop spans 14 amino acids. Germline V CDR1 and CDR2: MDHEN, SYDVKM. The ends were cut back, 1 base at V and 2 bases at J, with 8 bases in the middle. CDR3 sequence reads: CASSLSTGNYGYTF. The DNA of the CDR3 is TGTGCCAGCAGTTTATCAACAGGGAACTATGGCTACACCTTC.

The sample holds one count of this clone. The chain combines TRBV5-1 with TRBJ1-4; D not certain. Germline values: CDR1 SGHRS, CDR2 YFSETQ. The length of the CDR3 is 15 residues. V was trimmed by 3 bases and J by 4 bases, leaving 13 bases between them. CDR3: CASSSPDAGNEKLFF. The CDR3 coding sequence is TGCGCCAGCAGCTCCCCGGACGCGGGTAATGAAAAACTGTTTTTT.

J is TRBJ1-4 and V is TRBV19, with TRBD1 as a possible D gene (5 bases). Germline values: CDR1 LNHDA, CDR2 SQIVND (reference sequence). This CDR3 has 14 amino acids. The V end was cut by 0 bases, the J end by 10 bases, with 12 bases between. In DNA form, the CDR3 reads TGTGCCAGTAGTATAGAGGCAGGGTCGGGAAAACTGTTTTTT. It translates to CASSIEAGSGKLFF.

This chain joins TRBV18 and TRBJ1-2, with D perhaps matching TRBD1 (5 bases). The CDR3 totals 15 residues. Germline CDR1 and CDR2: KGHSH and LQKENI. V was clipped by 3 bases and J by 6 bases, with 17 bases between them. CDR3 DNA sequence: TGTGCCAGCTCACCGCTTCCGGGGCAGCAACATGGCTACACCTTC. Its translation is CASSPLPGQQHGYTF.

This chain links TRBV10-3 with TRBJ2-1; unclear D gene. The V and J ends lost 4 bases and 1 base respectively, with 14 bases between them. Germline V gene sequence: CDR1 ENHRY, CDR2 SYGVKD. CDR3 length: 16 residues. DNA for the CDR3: TGTGCCATCAGTGCCAGTGAAATAGGATCCTACAATGAGCAGTTCTTC. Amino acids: CAISASEIGSYNEQFF.

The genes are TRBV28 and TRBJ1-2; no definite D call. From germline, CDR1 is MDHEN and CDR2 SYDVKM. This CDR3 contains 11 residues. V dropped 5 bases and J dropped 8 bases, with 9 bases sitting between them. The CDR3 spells CASSDQRGYTF. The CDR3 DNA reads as TGTGCCAGCAGTGATCAGAGGGGCTACACCTTC.